Detailed here is one T cell receptor (beta chain). The antigen this receptor binds is unknown. No much larger clonotype is one base removed from it; base qualities were not supplied. The data were taken from a study of CD4 T cells in relation to SARS-CoV-2 and coronaviruses (dated by TCRdb to the early 2020s). About the study as a whole: In the ViraFEST assay, PBMCs were grown with antigen for about eleven days, and TCR beta CDR3s were then sequenced to identify antigen-specific clonal expansions. Across all 12 patients in the full convalescent cohort, ages ranged from about 20 to 75 years, with a median of 38. Among the roughly twelve convalescent patients, 8 males and 4 females were included, and two of the subjects were Hispanic. For other donors in the study, expansion assays were sequenced with a different, Illumina-based TCR-beta assay. Memory CD4+ T cell crossreactivity between SARS-CoV-2 and common cold coronavirus spike proteins was assessed at the TCR clonotype level in the study. The Adaptive Biotechnologies TCR-sequencing kit was used to sequence samples from a few pre-COVID donors and the naive versus memory experiments, while other data came from Illumina-based sequencing. Using patient-derived lymphoblastoid cell lines, the shared crossreactive spike epitopes were mapped to their HLA restriction.

Naive and memory CD4+ T cells were separated from cryopreserved PBMCs by first enriching for CD4 and then performing EasySep naive CD4+ T cell enrichment. Sorted naive or memory CD4+ T cells (about 100,000) were grown at a 1:1 ratio with T cell-depleted PBMCs and CEF peptides for 10 days. In general, every peptide culture condition was set up in three replicate wells. Ficoll-Paque PLUS gradient centrifugation was used to isolate PBMCs from leukapheresis product or whole blood. PBMCs were either used fresh in the expansion assay or cryopreserved at -140 degrees C. The QIAamp Micro DNA Kit was used to extract genomic DNA from the CD4+ T cells. The research as a whole found: Compared with monoreactive clones, crossreactive clones had significantly weaker SARS-CoV-2-driven expansion, a result consistent with antigenic imprinting. Crossreactivity analysis centred on spike protein, so crossreactivity against other viral proteins was not assessed. Naive versus memory sequencing indicated that memory recall responses, rather than primary responses primed during culture, are detected by the assay. In about two thirds of donors, memory CD4+ clonotypes turned up that crossrecognized SARS-CoV-2 and at least one common cold coronavirus spike. Small numbers of patients and of tested TCRs were a limitation of the study. No donor contributed both pre-pandemic and post-infection samples, which limited tracing the source of pre-existing responses.

Survey-level immunoSEQ TCR-beta sequencing was performed on DNA from CEF-cultured naive and memory CD4+ T cells. The study's own analysis went as follows. During preprocessing, nonproductive sequences were removed, along with CDR3s that did not begin with C, did not end with F or W, or were shorter than 7 amino acids. The MANAFEST web app identified antigen-specific clonotypes based on expansion compared with the reference and other culture wells. A clone was considered positive if significant expansion relative to the reference culture was observed in 2 of 3 replicate wells at an FDR below 0.05. To be called positive, a clone also had to show significant expansion compared with every other tandem well and an odds ratio greater than 5. Cultured and uncultured naive and memory CD4+ repertoires were searched for previously identified spike- and CEF-reactive CDR3s. CDR3 homology was measured as pairwise Levenshtein distance, computed with the stringdist R package after trimming three terminal residues from each end. Drawn from immuneACCESS, this table holds only the in-frame rearrangements with V and J called that TCRdb kept. Clones are partly lost; checked studies trace under half to an unresolved V gene and leave the rest unexplained. V and J calls and clone size are given by that table; D and trimming were obtained from the DNA. The sample table holds some 37,000 clones, of which about 80% were seen once. The ten largest clones take up 2.5% to 3.5% of the sample.

The CDR3 goes from the cysteine to the phenylalanine over 14 residues. The retained sequence is limited to the CDR3, 42 bases, with the frame set at the first base. Trimming at the junction amounts to 1 base on V and 8 bases on J, and the germline ends lie 12 bases apart. Looking up the germline V gene yields CDR1 MDHEN and CDR2 SYDVKM. The sequence joins TRBV28 to TRBJ1-5, with no reliable assignment of the D segment. Sequencing was performed on memory CD4+ T cells from PBMCs, cultured in vitro. This specimen's cell subset or site label, per the study, means: memory (non-naive) CD4+ T cells. The sequence derives from an adult with COVID-19. CDR3 protein: CASSLLREGEPQHF. The nucleotide sequence is TGTGCCAGCAGTTTATTGAGAGAAGGTGAGCCCCAGCATTTT.